The clone carrying this T cell receptor (beta chain) was seen ten or more times. The data derive from a study of CD8 T cells in ankylosing spondylitis. Germline lookup yields CDR1 MNHEY and CDR2 SVGAGI. The CDR3 sequence is 18 residues long. Trimming cost V 7 bases and J 0 bases; bases outside gene matches: 9. TCRdb used MiXCR to reprocess the 5' RACE reads, holding one entry per CDR3 protein. The sample includes 200,000 or so distinct CDR3 sequences, about 20% seen only once; the top ten take roughly 4%. This sequence originates from a male donor between 5 and 29 years old with ankylosing spondylitis or in good health (not recorded which). The chain recombines TRBV6-5 with TRBJ2-3; 14 nucleotides agree with TRBD2. Sequenced sample: blood, either unsorted or a sorted T cell fraction (not recorded which). CDR3 region: CASTDGTSGSVSTDTQYF. The CDR3, as DNA: TGTGCCAGCACTGACGGGACTAGCGGGAGCGTTAGCACAGATACGCAGTATTTT.